This T cell receptor (beta chain) was documented in a study of OX40 agonist ivuxolimab in advanced cancers. About the study: One patient with hepatocellular carcinoma and two with cutaneous melanoma, three in all, had partial responses.

Patients with a history of autoimmune disease or on systemic immunosuppression were excluded. TCRdb keeps only in-frame clones here, not all; method: immunoSEQ multiplex PCR. The table shows roughly 58,000 clones, with roughly nine tenths occurring only once. Findings and caveats of the study: Clonal expansion from baseline to week 6 occurred in both CD4+ and CD8+ T cells. The study found among the lowest clonal expansion in partial responders at 0.1-3.0 mg/kg.

This CDR3 is 15 amino acids long. Germline values: CDR1 SGHTA, CDR2 FQGNSA. With 5 bases clipped from V and 4 bases from J, the junction kept 10 bases outside the gene matches. About this clone itself: Its antigen is not known. This same CDR3 is encoded by further DNA sequences in the sample.

The source material was CD4+ or CD8+ T cells sorted from blood, sampled in a trial of the OX40 agonist ivuxolimab. This sequence joins TRBV7-2 and TRBJ1-2; the match to TRBD1 covers 7 bases. This TCR derives from an adult with an advanced solid tumor such as melanoma, head and neck, liver or kidney cancer. The CDR3, as DNA: TGTGCCAGCAGCCCTCAGGCAGGGGACAGCTATGGCTACACCTTC. Translation: CASSPQAGDSYGYTF.